The next 32 T cell receptor beta chains were all read from a single sample in a study of cytomegalovirus exposure and HLA in healthy donors. The PCR contained 60 Vbeta and 13 Jbeta primers. TCRdb's copy holds only in-frame clones and misses some; the assay was immunoSEQ multiplex PCR. Of 180,000 or so clones detected, roughly three quarters appear once; the ten largest clones hold around 2.3%. Sequencing input: PBMCs. These receptor sequences come from a woman aged 30 to 39 in good health and CMV-seropositive.

This rearrangement joins TRBV10-3 to TRBJ2-7, with 10 bases identical to TRBD2. The CDR3 covers 15 residues. V was pared by 4 bases and J by 3 bases, with 6 bases of the junction left unmatched. Per germline, CDR1 ENHRY and CDR2 SYGVKD. The CDR3 protein is CAISGSSGGIYEQYF. CDR3 nucleotide sequence: TGTGCCATCAGTGGGTCTAGCGGGGGTATCTACGAGCAGTACTTC.

This clone showed up just a few times. V and J are TRBV19 and TRBJ2-7; D not certain. Germline V gene sequence: CDR1 LNHDA, CDR2 SQIVND (reference sequence). The CDR3 covers 13 residues. Trimming removed 5 bases from V and 0 bases from J, with 8 bases in between. The CDR3 loop reads CASSHPSSYEQYF. CDR3 DNA: TGTGCCAGTAGTCACCCTAGCTCCTACGAGCAGTACTTC. The variable domain in full, with the rest retrieved from reference TRBV19 and TRBJ2-7, is DGGITQSPKYLFRKEGQNVTLSCEQNLNHDAMYWYRQDPGQGLRLIYYSQIVNDFQKGDIAEGYSVSREKKESFPLTVTSAQKNPTAFYLCASSHPSSYEQYFGPGTRLTVT.

This chain connects TRBV11-3 to TRBJ2-7, with D tentatively TRBD1 (7 bases). This CDR3 has 17 amino acids. Germline loops: CDR1 SGHNT, CDR2 YENEEA. Trimming removed 0 bases from V and 9 bases from J, with 24 bases in between. For the CDR3, the DNA is TGTGCCAGCAGCTTAGATCCAAGGAGGGACAGAGCCTTAGGGCAGTACTTC. The encoded protein is CASSLDPRRDRALGQYF.

The V call is TRBV29-1, the J call TRBJ1-2, with 9 bases aligning to TRBD1. V gave up 8 bases and J gave up 8 bases; unmatched junction bases: 15. Germline lookup yields CDR1 SQVTM and CDR2 ANQGSEA. The CDR3 is 14 residues long. The CDR3 loop is CSSSDTGGAEGYTF. The CDR3 coding sequence is TGCAGCTCGAGCGATACAGGGGGCGCGGAAGGCTACACCTTC.

This CDR3 is CASSWEGRTDTQYF. The CDR3, as DNA: TGTGCCAGCAGTTGGGAGGGAAGGACAGATACGCAGTATTTT. V is TRBV6-5 and J is TRBJ2-3; the match to TRBD2 covers 7 bases. The V segment lost 4 bases and the J segment 3 bases; nucleotides outside the gene matches: 4. The CDR3 spans 14 residues. The germline V gene has CDR1 MNHEY and CDR2 SVGAGI.

The chain carries TRBV4-3 and TRBJ1-1; 7 nucleotides agree with TRBD1. J lost 1 base, V lost 0 bases, and 5 bases had no gene match. Germline assignment: CDR1 LGHNA and CDR2 YSLEER. The CDR3 spans 16 residues. CDR3 in amino acids: CASSQEVAGGNTEAFF. As DNA, the CDR3 is TGCGCCAGCAGCCAAGAGGTCGCAGGGGGGAACACTGAAGCTTTCTTT.

The chain carries TRBV28 and TRBJ1-5, with 9 bases that match TRBD1. J lost 6 bases, V lost 8 bases, and 11 bases had no gene match. This CDR3 contains 15 residues. The germline V gene has CDR1 MDHEN and CDR2 SYDVKM. CDR3 nucleotide sequence: TGTGCCAGCTCGGGGACAGGGCCCATAGGTCAGCCCCAGCATTTT. Protein: CASSGTGPIGQPQHF.

V usage is TRBV10-3 and J usage is TRBJ2-5; 12 bases align to TRBD1. CDR1 is ENHRY and CDR2 is SYGVKD in the germline V gene. J gave up 11 bases and V 3 bases, and 10 bases lay outside the gene matches. The length of the CDR3 is 15 residues. Here the CDR3 reads CAISDGGQGAGEQYF. For the CDR3, the DNA is TGTGCCATCAGTGATGGGGGACAGGGGGCTGGTGAGCAGTACTTC.

The chain has TRBV11-3 and TRBJ2-1, with 9 bases fitting TRBD2. CDR1 and CDR2 (germline): SGHNT, YENEEA. Unmatched junction bases numbered 11, after V lost 3 bases and J lost 8 bases. This CDR3 spans 16 amino acids. CDR3 sequence reads: CASSFGGLAKEDEQFF. CDR3 coding DNA: TGTGCCAGCAGCTTTGGGGGACTAGCAAAGGAGGATGAGCAGTTCTTC.

This chain joins TRBV27 and TRBJ2-7; possible D gene TRBD2, 5 bases. Trimming pared 7 bases from V and 3 bases from J, leaving 13 bases between. Germline lookup yields CDR1 MNHEY and CDR2 SMNVEV (reference sequence). CDR3 length: 13 amino acids. CDR3 bases: TGTGCCAGCATTGGACTGGGTAACTACGAGCAGTACTTC. It encodes CASIGLGNYEQYF.

This chain uses TRBV28 with TRBJ1-3; TRBD1 aligns across 7 bases. Germline V gives CDR1 MDHEN, CDR2 SYDVKM. V trimming: 3 bases; J trimming: 0 bases; junction bases outside the gene matches: 2. The CDR3 consists of 15 residues. This CDR3 reads CASSFWTGSGNTIYF. CDR3 sequence (DNA): TGTGCCAGCAGTTTCTGGACAGGCTCTGGAAACACCATATATTTT.

The CDR3 sequence is CASSPGQTYEQYF. CDR3 DNA sequence: TGCGCCAGCAGCCCGGGACAAACCTACGAGCAGTACTTC. The chain employs TRBV4-1 and TRBJ2-7; a possible D gene is TRBD1 (6 bases). Germline V gene sequence: CDR1 MGHRA, CDR2 YSYEKL. Trimming removed 4 bases at V and 2 bases at J, with 9 bases between. This CDR3 has 13 amino acids.

V usage is TRBV4-2 and J usage is TRBJ2-1, with D hard to call. This CDR3 is built from 14 residues. Trimming pared 10 bases from V and 3 bases from J, leaving 16 bases between. Germline V lookup: CDR1 LGHNA, CDR2 YNFKEQ. In nucleotides, the CDR3 is TGTGCCACCCGATCCCCCGCGCTCTACAATGAGCAGTTCTTC. Protein sequence: CATRSPALYNEQFF.

The chain is built from TRBV30 and TRBJ2-3, with a possible D match to TRBD2 (6 bases). Trimming took off 1 base at V and 11 bases at J, with 16 bases between the two ends. The CDR3 has 13 residues. From germline, CDR1 is GTSNPN and CDR2 SVGIG (reference sequence). This CDR3 is CAWSAWDLRRQYF. The CDR3 DNA sequence: TGTGCCTGGAGTGCCTGGGACTTGAGGAGGCAGTATTTT.

This rearrangement joins TRBV4-1 to TRBJ2-1; possible D gene TRBD1, 6 bases. The CDR3 totals 15 residues. In germline, CDR1 is MGHRA, CDR2 YSYEKL. Trimming cost V 1 base and J 6 bases, with 13 bases left between them. CDR3 nucleotides: TGCGCCAGCAGCCAAGGGCAGGGGCCGCTCAATGAGCAGTTCTTC. This gives the protein CASSQGQGPLNEQFF.

This clone came up a few times. The gene calls are TRBV18 and TRBJ1-4; 7 bases map to TRBD1. The length of the CDR3 is 15 residues. The germline V gene has CDR1 KGHSH and CDR2 LQKENI. The J segment lost 5 bases and the V segment lost 3 bases, leaving 6 bases of the junction unmatched. The CDR3 sequence is CASSPTGQRNEKLFF. The CDR3 bases are TGTGCCAGCTCACCGACGGGACAGCGGAATGAAAAACTGTTTTTT.

This chain links TRBV7-2 with TRBJ2-7; weak D call: TRBD2 (6 bases). V dropped 4 bases and J dropped 3 bases, with 13 bases sitting between them. This CDR3 comprises 14 residues. Germline CDR1 is SGHTA and CDR2 is FQGNSA. CDR3 protein: CASSSTRGGYEQYF. The CDR3 region has the DNA TGTGCCAGCAGCTCGACTAGGGGAGGCTACGAGCAGTACTTC.

The chain links TRBV10-2 to TRBJ2-5; D not resolved. V lost 3 bases to trimming and J lost 0 bases, with 11 bases between them. CDR1 and CDR2 (germline): WSHSY, SAAADI. This CDR3 comprises 15 residues. CDR3 sequence: CASSDPGKYQETQYF. The CDR3 DNA is TGCGCCAGCAGTGACCCTGGCAAGTACCAAGAGACCCAGTACTTC.

The rearrangement joins TRBV27 to TRBJ1-5; possibly TRBD1 for D (5 bases). The germline V gene has CDR1 MNHEY and CDR2 SMNVEV (reference sequence). V was shortened by 6 bases and J by 2 bases, with 14 bases between the two germline ends. This CDR3 region has 15 residues. The chain's CDR3 is CASRPDSTRNQPQHF. CDR3 DNA sequence: TGTGCCAGCAGACCTGACAGTACACGCAATCAGCCCCAGCATTTT.

The chain recombines TRBV28 with TRBJ1-2, with 8 bases matching TRBD1. J gave up 7 bases and V 6 bases, and 7 bases lay outside the gene matches. CDR3 length equals 13 residues. Germline V gives CDR1 MDHEN, CDR2 SYDVKM. The CDR3 nucleotides are TGTGCCAGCAGCCGCTCCGGGACAGGTGGCTACACCTTC. As protein: CASSRSGTGGYTF.

This chain links TRBV2 with TRBJ1-1, with D maybe TRBD1 (5 bases). This CDR3 is 15 amino acids long. Germline CDR1 SNHLY, CDR2 FYNNEI. V lost 4 bases and J 2 bases, leaving 14 bases between the germline ends. The CDR3 spells CASSAGGSPNTEAFF. For the CDR3, the DNA is TGTGCCAGCAGTGCGGGGGGATCTCCCAACACTGAAGCTTTCTTT. The variable domain in full, completed from reference TRBV2 and TRBJ1-1, reads EPEVTQTPSHQVTQMGQEVILRCVPISNHLYFYWYRQILGQKVEFLVSFYNNEISEKSEIFDDQFSVERPDGSNFTLKIRSTKLEDSAMYFCASSAGGSPNTEAFFGQGTRLTVV.

The chain combines TRBV7-3 with TRBJ2-5; D unresolved. Per the germline V gene, CDR1 is SGHTA and CDR2 is FQGTGA. The CDR3 spans 8 residues. CDR3 bases: TGTGACCGGGAGACCCAGTACTTC. Encoded protein: CDRETQYF.

This chain connects TRBV19 to TRBJ2-7; 7 bases map to TRBD1. In germline, CDR1 is LNHDA, CDR2 SQIVND (reference sequence). V was pared by 3 bases and J by 2 bases, with 4 bases of the junction left unmatched. The CDR3 covers 14 residues. CDR3: CASSIKTGAYEQYF. The DNA of the CDR3 is TGTGCCAGTAGTATTAAAACAGGGGCCTACGAGCAGTACTTC.

This clone was observed a single time. V usage is TRBV15 and J usage is TRBJ2-7; D gene unclear. The CDR3 loop spans 13 amino acids. V was clipped by 4 bases and J by 3 bases, with 10 bases between them. Germline CDR1 and CDR2: LNHNV and YYDKDF (reference sequence). The CDR3 sequence is CATSTDQVYEQYF. CDR3 bases: TGTGCCACCAGCACCGACCAGGTCTACGAGCAGTACTTC.

This chain uses TRBV5-4 with TRBJ2-7, with TRBD2 matching 8 bases. The germline CDR1 and CDR2 sequences are SGHNT and YYREEE (reference sequence). This CDR3 has 16 amino acids. J lost 0 bases, V lost 3 bases, and 8 bases had no gene match. The CDR3 spells CASSSGLEGSSYEQYF. The CDR3 nucleotides are TGTGCCAGCAGCTCGGGACTAGAAGGGAGCTCCTACGAGCAGTACTTC.

CDR3 nucleotide sequence: TGTGCCAGCAGCTCTCTAGCGGGGGGACGTAGTACGCAGTATTTT. Translation: CASSSLAGGRSTQYF. The gene calls are TRBV28 and TRBJ2-3, with 11 bases identical to TRBD2. The CDR3 is 15 residues long. Germline V gene sequence: CDR1 MDHEN, CDR2 SYDVKM. J gave up 8 bases and V 6 bases, and 10 bases lay outside the gene matches.

This sequence joins TRBV28 and TRBJ1-4; D gene uncertain. Germline loops: CDR1 MDHEN, CDR2 SYDVKM. The CDR3 runs 15 residues. Trimming stripped 4 bases from V and 1 base from J, with 10 bases between. The CDR3 reads CASSSLTRTNEKLFF. DNA of the CDR3: TGTGCCAGCAGTTCACTAACGAGAACTAATGAAAAACTGTTTTTT.

CDR3 amino acids: CASSLFGENQPQHF. CDR3 nucleotide sequence: TGTGCCAGCAGTTTATTTGGAGAGAATCAGCCCCAGCATTTT. The chain joins TRBV28 to TRBJ1-5; D uncertain. Germline CDR1 and CDR2: MDHEN and SYDVKM. The V end was cut by 1 base, the J end by 4 bases, with 8 bases between. This CDR3 comprises 14 residues.

This clone was observed a single time. The chain links TRBV9 to TRBJ2-3, with a possible D match to TRBD1 (6 bases). Germline assignment: CDR1 SGDLS and CDR2 YYNGEE. The CDR3 runs to 14 residues. Trimming pared 3 bases from V and 0 bases from J, leaving 8 bases between. CDR3 in DNA: TGTGCCAGCAGCGCGGACAGTAGCACAGATACGCAGTATTTT. Protein sequence: CASSADSSTDTQYF.

V usage is TRBV6-5 and J usage is TRBJ2-2; weak D call: TRBD1 (6 bases). From germline, CDR1 is MNHEY and CDR2 SVGAGI. The CDR3 is made up of 12 amino acids. V was cut by 7 bases and J by 5 bases, with 8 bases left in between. CDR3 in DNA: TGTGCCAGCACAAGGGGGACCGGGGAGCTGTTTTTT. This codes for CASTRGTGELFF.

The chain recombines TRBV14 with TRBJ2-3, with 7 bases identical to TRBD1. CDR1 and CDR2 from the germline V gene are SGHDN and FVKESK. This CDR3 comprises 15 residues. The V gene end was trimmed by 4 bases and the J gene end by 0 bases; junction bases not matched to a gene: 4. The CDR3 is CASSRQGPSTDTQYF. Here the CDR3 DNA reads TGTGCCAGCAGCCGACAGGGTCCTAGCACAGATACGCAGTATTTT.

This clone was found a few times. The V and J genes are TRBV6-5 and TRBJ2-1, with 10 bases matching TRBD2. Unmatched junction bases numbered 9, after V lost 8 bases and J lost 8 bases. Germline loops: CDR1 MNHEY, CDR2 SVGAGI. The CDR3 has 14 amino acids. The CDR3 region is CASYSGGAADEQFF. The CDR3 nucleotides are TGTGCCAGCTACAGCGGGGGGGCGGCGGATGAGCAGTTCTTC.